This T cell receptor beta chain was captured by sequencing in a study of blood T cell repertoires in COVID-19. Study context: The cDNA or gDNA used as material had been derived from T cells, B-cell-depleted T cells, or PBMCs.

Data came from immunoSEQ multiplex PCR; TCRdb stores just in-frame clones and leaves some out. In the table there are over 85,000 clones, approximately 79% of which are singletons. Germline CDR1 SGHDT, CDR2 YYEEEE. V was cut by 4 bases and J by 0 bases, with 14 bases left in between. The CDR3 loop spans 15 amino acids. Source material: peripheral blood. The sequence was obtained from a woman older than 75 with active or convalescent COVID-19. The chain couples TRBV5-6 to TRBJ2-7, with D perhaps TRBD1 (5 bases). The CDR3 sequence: CASSKSGIASYEQYF. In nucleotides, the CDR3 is TGTGCCAGCAGCAAATCAGGGATCGCCTCCTACGAGCAGTACTTC.